The 25 T cell receptor beta chains presented below share a single source sample, sequenced in a study of Graves' ophthalmopathy and Graves' hyperthyroidism. RNA transcripts provided the template for amplifying TCR beta CDR3 regions. First-round RT-PCR used HTBI primers; second-round multiplex PCR followed. TCRdb reprocessed the multiplex PCR reads via MiXCR and lists one record per CDR3 protein. This table has 400,000 to 450,000 distinct CDR3 sequences, around 21% appearing once. The sample consisted of peripheral blood. The receptor set was obtained from a woman between 18 and 29 years old with stable Graves' hyperthyroidism.

This clonotype has a count of ten or more. The genes are TRBV18 and TRBJ1-2; D is uncertain. The CDR3 spans 12 residues. V was trimmed by 6 bases and J by 4 bases, leaving 9 bases between them. The germline CDR1 and CDR2 sequences are KGHSH and LQKENI. The CDR3 nucleotides read TGTGCCAGCTCGACTTGGACCTATGGCTACACCTTC. It is translated as CASSTWTYGYTF.

J is TRBJ2-5 and V is TRBV6-1; 10 bases fit TRBD1. The length of the CDR3 is 16 residues. V was pared by 6 bases and J by 5 bases, with 12 bases of the junction left unmatched. Germline V gene sequence: CDR1 MNHNS, CDR2 SASEGT. CDR3 sequence: CASSPRGDRGRETQYF. The CDR3 coding sequence is TGTGCCAGCAGCCCCCGAGGGGACAGGGGACGGGAGACCCAGTACTTC.

This clonotype was seen at least ten times. The V and J genes are TRBV6-2 or TRBV6-3 and TRBJ1-5; D is uncertain. Deletions cut 2 bases from V and 4 bases from J, with 21 bases between. The CDR3 sequence is 18 residues long. Germline loops: CDR1 MNHEY, CDR2 SVGEGT. The CDR3 region has the DNA TGTGCCAGCAGTTACGCCCCGGTGGGCCGAGGATGGAATCAGCCCCAGCATTTT. This translates into CASSYAPVGRGWNQPQHF.

This clonotype was observed at least ten times. This may be a read error: a much more frequent sequence differs by one nucleotide. The chain combines TRBV15 with TRBJ1-3; D gene ambiguous. The germline gives CDR1 LNHNV, CDR2 YYDKDF (reference sequence). CDR3 length: 15 residues. V gave up 0 bases and J gave up 1 base, with 7 bases separating them. DNA of the CDR3: TGTGCCACCAGCAGAGATCCCGAATCTGGAAACACCATATATTTT. Protein sequence: CATSRDPESGNTIYF.

As regards this clonotype: A junction boundary mismatches the germline segment, possibly from a read error. V usage is TRBV12-3 or TRBV12-4 and J usage is TRBJ2-5; D unclear. This CDR3 spans 12 amino acids. The CDR3 DNA sequence: TGTGCCACCAGTGATTTTAACGAGACCCAGTACTTC. Translation gives CATSDFNETQYF.

In this sample, this clonotype turned up many times. J is TRBJ1-2 and V is TRBV6-1; D unresolved. Germline CDR1 is MNHNS and CDR2 is SASEGT. V lost 3 bases and J 8 bases, leaving 13 bases between the germline ends. The CDR3 extends over 13 amino acids. CDR3 in amino acids: CASSDIPEKGYTF. The CDR3 DNA sequence: TGTGCCAGCAGTGACATACCCGAGAAGGGCTACACCTTC.

The table lists this clonotype with many counts. V is TRBV5-4 and J is TRBJ2-5, with 12 bases that match TRBD2. This CDR3 spans 18 amino acids. V lost 3 bases, J lost 1 base, and 10 bases stayed unmatched. The germline gives CDR1 SGHNT, CDR2 YYREEE (reference sequence). The CDR3 is CASSSVLGLAGVQETQYF. As DNA, the CDR3 is TGTGCCAGCAGCTCCGTCTTGGGACTAGCGGGTGTCCAAGAGACCCAGTACTTC.

The V gene is TRBV28, the J gene TRBJ1-4; no definite D call. This CDR3 has 16 amino acids. V was clipped by 6 bases and J by 7 bases, with 21 bases between them. Germline loops: CDR1 MDHEN, CDR2 SYDVKM. CDR3 in DNA: TGTGCCAGCAGCCCTACGGACGGCGGGCGTCGTGAAAAACTGTTTTTT. This gives the protein CASSPTDGGRREKLFF.

This chain connects TRBV5-1 to TRBJ2-5; D not certain. This CDR3 spans 17 amino acids. The germline V gene encodes CDR1 SGHRS and CDR2 YFSETQ. Trimming pared 0 bases from V and 5 bases from J, leaving 20 bases between. CDR3 coding DNA: TGCGCCAGCAGCTTGGTTCGGACCCACCTCTCTAGGGAGACCCAGTACTTC. Encoded protein: CASSLVRTHLSRETQYF.

The J gene is TRBJ1-5, the V gene TRBV12-3 or TRBV12-4; D remains unclear. This CDR3 contains 13 residues. The V gene lost 4 bases and the J gene lost 6 bases, with 10 bases spanning the gap. In nucleotides, the CDR3 is TGTGCCAGCAGTTCGGAGAATACTCAGCCCCAGCATTTT. It codes for CASSSENTQPQHF.

The table lists this clonotype with many counts. V and J are TRBV2 and TRBJ1-3; D unclear. CDR1 SNHLY and CDR2 FYNNEI come from the germline V gene. This CDR3 contains 15 residues. Trimming took 2 bases from V and 1 from J, leaving 9 bases between them. The CDR3 region has the DNA TGTGCCAGCAGTGAACAGTTTGGTTCTGGAAACACCATATATTTT. Protein: CASSEQFGSGNTIYF.

This sequence joins TRBV28 and TRBJ1-2; D call uncertain. The ends were cut back, 1 base at V and 2 bases at J, with 14 bases in the middle. Per germline, CDR1 MDHEN and CDR2 SYDVKM. This CDR3 has 16 amino acids. CDR3 loop: CASSLSGTRSNYGYTF. The CDR3 DNA follows: TGTGCCAGCAGTTTATCAGGTACCCGATCCAACTATGGCTACACCTTC.

There are many counts of this clonotype. Just one base apart from a much larger clone, this may be a read error. The V and J genes are TRBV7-8 and TRBJ2-6; no firm D call. CDR3 length: 15 amino acids. Trimming cost V 5 bases and J 0 bases, with 8 bases left between them. Germline assignment: CDR1 SGHVS and CDR2 FQNEAQ. CDR3: CASSIRSSGANVLTF. CDR3 coding DNA: TGTGCCAGCAGCATACGTAGCTCTGGGGCCAACGTCCTGACTTTC.

J is TRBJ2-7 and V is TRBV6-2 or TRBV6-3; D not resolved. The CDR3 has 16 amino acids. The V gene lost 4 bases and the J gene lost 3 bases, with 19 bases spanning the gap. CDR1 is MNHEY, CDR2 SVGEGT, per germline. CDR3 loop: CASSSTSNALGYEQYF. The CDR3 DNA reads as TGTGCCAGCAGTTCCACCTCCAACGCCTTGGGCTACGAGCAGTACTTC.

There are many counts of this clonotype. This sequence joins TRBV6-1 and TRBJ1-2; TRBD1 agrees at 9 bases. Per germline, CDR1 MNHNS and CDR2 SASEGT. CDR3 length: 14 amino acids. Trimming cost V 6 bases and J 5 bases; bases outside gene matches: 7. The CDR3 DNA reads TGTGCCAGCAGCCGGGACAGGGCCCCGTATGGCTACACCTTC. As protein: CASSRDRAPYGYTF.

Many counts were recorded for this clonotype. The chain uses TRBV6-2 or TRBV6-3 and TRBJ2-2; D gene ambiguous. CDR1 MNHEY and CDR2 SVGEGT come from the germline V gene. The germline V and J ends were trimmed by 5 bases and 3 bases, with 22 bases remaining between them. The CDR3 has 18 residues. The CDR3 sequence is CASSPPGGSSVDTGELFF. The CDR3 bases are TGTGCCAGCAGTCCCCCGGGCGGTTCGTCGGTGGACACCGGGGAGCTGTTTTTT.

Many counts were recorded for this clonotype. The rearrangement uses TRBV11-2 and TRBJ1-2; D gene uncertain. V dropped 1 base and J dropped 4 bases, with 16 bases sitting between them. Germline assignment: CDR1 SGHAT and CDR2 FQNNGV. The CDR3 loop spans 16 amino acids. CDR3: CASSLGYRRVGYGYTF. CDR3 bases: TGTGCCAGCAGCTTAGGTTACCGGCGGGTTGGCTATGGCTACACCTTC.

The table lists this clonotype with many counts. The chain uses TRBV11-2 and TRBJ1-1, with 8 bases matching TRBD1. After removal of 6 bases from V and 3 bases from J, the junction contained 9 bases not matched to a gene. CDR1 SGHAT and CDR2 FQNNGV come from the germline V gene. CDR3 length equals 15 residues. CDR3 DNA sequence: TGTGCCAGCAGGCGGGGTTTGACAGGGGACACTGAAGCTTTCTTT. The encoded protein is CASRRGLTGDTEAFF.

This clonotype was detected many times. The genes are TRBV19 and TRBJ1-5; a possible D gene is TRBD1 (6 bases). The CDR3 sequence is 12 residues long. V lost 6 bases and J lost 5, with 8 bases in between. Germline V gene sequence: CDR1 LNHDA, CDR2 SQIVND (reference sequence). CDR3 nucleotide sequence: TGTGCCAGTAGACAGGGTTATCAGCCCCAGCATTTT. Residues: CASRQGYQPQHF.

The J gene is TRBJ2-7, the V gene TRBV27, with D maybe TRBD2 (5 bases). This CDR3 region has 15 residues. V lost 5 bases and J 1 base, leaving 15 bases between the germline ends. Germline values: CDR1 MNHEY, CDR2 SMNVEV (reference sequence). The CDR3 coding sequence is TGTGCCAGCAGTCCCCTTTTAGCGATTTCCTACGAGCAGTACTTC. This encodes CASSPLLAISYEQYF.

A few counts support this clonotype. The chain combines TRBV6-2 or TRBV6-3 with TRBJ1-2; D may be TRBD1 (5 bases). The CDR3 has 13 residues. Per the germline V gene, CDR1 is MNHEY and CDR2 is SVGEGT. V lost 4 bases and J 7 bases, leaving 13 bases between the germline ends. CDR3 loop: CASSLGEAGGYTF. CDR3 bases: TGTGCCAGCAGTTTAGGGGAGGCCGGTGGCTACACCTTC.

This clonotype was counted only a few times. The rearrangement uses TRBV10-3 and TRBJ2-5; 9 bases align to TRBD1. This CDR3 contains 14 residues. The V and J ends lost 4 bases and 6 bases, in that order; junction bases with no gene match: 6. Germline V CDR1 and CDR2: ENHRY, SYGVKD. CDR3: CAISGTGVFKTQYF. The CDR3 bases are TGTGCCATCAGTGGGACAGGGGTTTTCAAGACCCAGTACTTC.

This clonotype has more than one count but fewer than ten. The V gene is TRBV7-3, the J gene TRBJ2-5; D is perhaps TRBD1 or TRBD2 (5 bases each). CDR3 length: 15 residues. The ends were cut back, 0 bases at V and 5 bases at J, with 13 bases in the middle. The germline V gene has CDR1 SGHTA and CDR2 FQGTGA. The chain's CDR3 is CASSLTPGLGETQYF. Here the CDR3 DNA reads TGTGCCAGCAGCTTAACGCCGGGGCTTGGGGAGACCCAGTACTTC.

CDR3 residues: CASSQDRAAMTGELFF. Written as DNA, the CDR3 is TGTGCCAGCAGCCAAGATCGAGCGGCCATGACCGGGGAGCTGTTTTTT. The V gene is TRBV4-2, the J gene TRBJ2-2; perhaps TRBD2 as D (5 bases). V gave up 0 bases and J gave up 5 bases, with 13 bases separating them. The V gene's germline CDR1 is LGHNA and CDR2 YNFKEQ. The CDR3 length is 16 residues.

Comment on this clonotype: Possible read error: a much larger clone is one base away. This sequence joins TRBV4-3 and TRBJ1-6; D remains unclear. V lost 2 bases and J 6 bases, leaving 11 bases between the germline ends. Germline-derived CDR1 and CDR2 are LGHNA and YSLEER. The length of the CDR3 is 15 residues. The CDR3 here is CASSQKRRSNSPLHF. The DNA for the CDR3 is TGCGCCAGCAGCCAAAAAAGACGGAGTAATTCACCCCTCCACTTT.